The 3 T cell receptor beta chains below were found in one sample sequenced in a study of blood T cell repertoires in COVID-19 (dated by TCRdb to 2019 to 2021). Library construction relied on the immunoSEQ multiplex PCR assay. Not all clones reach the TCRdb copy of this immuneACCESS table, which keeps in-frame sequences only. Checked studies attribute under half of the gap to unresolved V genes and leave the rest unexplained. The sample table records nearly 70,000 clones; around 83% of these occur just once. Jointly, the top ten make up 9.7% of the sample. The sample comprised peripheral blood. The source of these receptors is a woman older than 75 with acute or convalescent COVID-19.

The J gene is TRBJ2-1, the V gene TRBV27; the match to TRBD1 covers 8 bases. The CDR3 has 17 residues. Trimming cost V 6 bases and J 2 bases; bases outside gene matches: 12. CDR1 and CDR2 from the germline V gene are MNHEY and SMNVEV (reference sequence). The CDR3 sequence is CASSLLRTGSTYNEQFF. CDR3 nucleotides: TGTGCCAGCAGCTTACTCAGGACAGGGTCAACCTACAATGAGCAGTTCTTC.

This clone was observed a handful of times. The chain joins TRBV4-2 to TRBJ2-2; D is unresolved. V was trimmed by 0 bases and J by 0 bases, leaving 11 bases between them. This CDR3 is 17 amino acids long. Germline V gene data show CDR1 as LGHNA and CDR2 as YNFKEQ. CDR3 residues: CASSQDWARANTGELFF. In DNA form, the CDR3 reads TGTGCCAGCAGCCAAGATTGGGCGCGCGCGAACACCGGGGAGCTGTTTTTT.

V is TRBV4-1 and J is TRBJ1-5; D ambiguous. The V end was cut by 0 bases, the J end by 7 bases, with 7 bases between. This CDR3 is built from 13 residues. The germline CDR1 and CDR2 sequences are MGHRA and YSYEKL. The CDR3 protein is CASSQDPSQPQHF. Here the CDR3 DNA reads TGCGCCAGCAGCCAAGATCCATCCCAGCCCCAGCATTTT.